The TCR beta chain described here comes from a study of Graves' ophthalmopathy and Graves' hyperthyroidism. Moderate-to-severe activity, with CAS ≥3, NOSPECS ≥4 and duration under 3 months, characterized the donors with ophthalmopathy. The germline CDR1 and CDR2 sequences are SGHTA and FQGNSA. The CDR3 has 16 residues. The V and J ends lost 5 bases and 5 bases, in that order; junction bases with no gene match: 11. The study amplified TCR beta CDR3 regions using RNA transcripts. Amplification began with first-round RT-PCR using HTBI primers, then second-round multiplex PCR was performed. TCRdb reprocessed the multiplex PCR reads with MiXCR, giving one entry per CDR3 protein. The repertoire holds about 410,000 distinct CDR3 sequences, with 18% as singletons. Study conclusions and caveats: Ophthalmopathy was separated from stable hyperthyroidism by a 13-signature model with 87.88% sensitivity and around 81% specificity. Most thyroid clonotypes with frequency above 0.001 were detected in blood too.

In regard to this clonotype: Its antigen is undetermined.

The J gene is TRBJ2-5, the V gene TRBV7-2, with 10 bases that match TRBD2. The sequencing input was peripheral blood. The sequence was collected from a woman between 18 and 30 years old with Graves' ophthalmopathy. CDR3 DNA sequence: TGTGCCAGCAGCCCAGCCCTAGCGGGAGATGGGGAGACCCAGTACTTC. Protein product: CASSPALAGDGETQYF.